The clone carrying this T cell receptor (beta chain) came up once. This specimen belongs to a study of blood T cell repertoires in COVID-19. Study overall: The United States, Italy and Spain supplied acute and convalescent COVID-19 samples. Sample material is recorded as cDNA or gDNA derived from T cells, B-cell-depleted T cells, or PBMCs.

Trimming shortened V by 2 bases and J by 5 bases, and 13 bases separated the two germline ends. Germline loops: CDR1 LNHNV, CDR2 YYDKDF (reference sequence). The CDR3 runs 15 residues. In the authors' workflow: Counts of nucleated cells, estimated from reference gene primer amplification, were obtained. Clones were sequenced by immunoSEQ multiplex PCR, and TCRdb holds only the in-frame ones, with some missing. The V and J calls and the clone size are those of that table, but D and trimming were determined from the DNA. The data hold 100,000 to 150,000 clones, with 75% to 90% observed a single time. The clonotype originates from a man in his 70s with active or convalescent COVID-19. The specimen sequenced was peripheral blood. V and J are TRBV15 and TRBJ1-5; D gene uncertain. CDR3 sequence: CATSRPDKAYQPQHF. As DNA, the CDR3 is TGTGCCACCAGCAGACCTGACAAGGCTTATCAGCCCCAGCATTTT.